A single sample gave rise to the 6 T cell receptor beta chains below, sequenced in a study of blood T cell repertoires in COVID-19 (TCRdb year 2020). Libraries were made using the immunoSEQ multiplex PCR assay. TCRdb stores this immuneACCESS table with in-frame sequences only. Part of the clones is absent; in the studies checked, under half of the shortfall reflects unresolved V genes, and no reason is known for the rest. This sample gives tens of thousands of clones in total; less than 95% of them show up just once. Approximately 3% of the sample belongs to the ten largest clones. Sequencing used peripheral blood. Receptors were obtained from a man in his forties or fifties with acute or convalescent COVID-19.

V and J are TRBV10-1 and TRBJ2-2; the match to TRBD2 covers 7 bases. Losses at the gene ends were 0 bases for V and 6 bases for J; bases not matched to a gene: 13. There are 18 residues in the CDR3. The germline V gene encodes CDR1 WNHNN and CDR2 SYGVQD (reference sequence). In nucleotides, the CDR3 is TGCGCCAGCAGTGAGTCGGGAGGGACTCTGAGGGGAGCCGGGGAGCTGTTTTTT. Encoded protein: CASSESGGTLRGAGELFF.

Only one count was recorded for this clone. The gene calls are TRBV5-4 and TRBJ2-7, with TRBD2 as a possible D gene (6 bases). CDR1 is SGHNT, CDR2 YYREEE, per germline (reference sequence). CDR3 length: 13 residues. Between the trimmed V and J ends, which lost 4 bases and 2 bases, there was a span of 10 bases. The CDR3 DNA reads TGTGCCAGCAGCAGGGGACTGGCCTACGAGCAGTACTTC. This codes for CASSRGLAYEQYF.

This clone was detected once. The chain recombines TRBV18 with TRBJ1-1; the match to TRBD1 covers 7 bases. The J segment lost 6 bases and the V segment lost 3 bases, leaving 10 bases of the junction unmatched. The V gene's germline CDR1 is KGHSH and CDR2 LQKENI. This CDR3 comprises 15 residues. CDR3 DNA sequence: TGTGCCAGCTCACCGAAACTGGGACAGACCCCTGAAGCTTTCTTT. Translating it yields CASSPKLGQTPEAFF. Full variable domain (outside the CDR3, taken from reference TRBV18 and TRBJ1-1): NAGVMQNPRHLVRRRGQEARLRCSPMKGHSHVYWYRQLPEEGLKFMVYLQKENIIDESGMPKERFSAEFPKEGPSILRIQQVVRGDSAAYFCASSPKLGQTPEAFFGQGTRLTVV.

V is TRBV5-5 and J is TRBJ1-2; 9 bases line up with TRBD1. The CDR3 extends over 15 amino acids. The germline gives CDR1 SGHKS, CDR2 YYEKEE (reference sequence). The junction had 7 bases not matched to a gene; V was cut back by 5 bases and J by 2 bases. This CDR3 reads CASSPAGQGNYGYTF. The CDR3, as DNA: TGTGCCAGCAGTCCCGCGGGACAGGGCAACTATGGCTACACCTTC. The full variable domain, in which reference TRBV5-5 and TRBJ1-2 provide the parts outside the CDR3, is DAGVTQSPTHLIKTRGQQVTLRCSPISGHKSVSWYQQVLGQGPQFIFQYYEKEERGRGNFPDRFSARQFPNYSSELNVNALLLGDSALYLCASSPAGQGNYGYTFGSGTRLTVV.

The J gene is TRBJ1-3, the V gene TRBV5-1, with no clear D. From germline, CDR1 is SGHRS and CDR2 YFSETQ. The CDR3 is 16 amino acids. The V gene lost 2 bases and the J gene lost 4 bases, with 16 bases spanning the gap. The CDR3 protein is CASSLGSGGSGNTIYF. The CDR3 bases are TGCGCCAGCAGCTTAGGTTCAGGAGGGTCAGGAAACACCATATATTTT.

This chain connects TRBV6-5 to TRBJ1-2, with D perhaps matching TRBD1 (6 bases). The CDR3 length is 14 residues. Trimming left V 6 bases short and J 8 bases short, with 19 bases between. CDR1 is MNHEY and CDR2 is SVGAGI in the germline V gene. The CDR3: CASRPGHALRGYTF. As DNA, the CDR3 is TGTGCCAGCAGACCGGGACACGCCTTGAGGGGCTACACCTTC.